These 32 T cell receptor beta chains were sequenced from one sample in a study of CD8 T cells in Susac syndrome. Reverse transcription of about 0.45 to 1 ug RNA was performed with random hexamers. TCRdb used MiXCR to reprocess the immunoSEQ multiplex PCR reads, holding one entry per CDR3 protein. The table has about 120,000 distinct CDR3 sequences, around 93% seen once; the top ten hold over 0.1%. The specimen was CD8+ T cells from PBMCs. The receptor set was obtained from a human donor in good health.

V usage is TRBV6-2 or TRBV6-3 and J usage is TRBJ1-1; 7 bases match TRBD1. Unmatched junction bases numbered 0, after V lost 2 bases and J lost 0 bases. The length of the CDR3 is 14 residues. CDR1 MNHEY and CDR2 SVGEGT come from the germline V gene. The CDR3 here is CASSYRGLNTEAFF. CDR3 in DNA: TGTGCCAGCAGTTACAGGGGGCTGAACACTGAAGCTTTCTTT.

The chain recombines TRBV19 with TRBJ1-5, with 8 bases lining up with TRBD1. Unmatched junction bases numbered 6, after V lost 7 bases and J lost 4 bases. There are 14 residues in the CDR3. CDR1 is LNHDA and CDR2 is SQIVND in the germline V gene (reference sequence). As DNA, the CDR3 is TGTGCCAGTACTGAGACAGGGGAGAATCAGCCCCAGCATTTT. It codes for CASTETGENQPQHF.

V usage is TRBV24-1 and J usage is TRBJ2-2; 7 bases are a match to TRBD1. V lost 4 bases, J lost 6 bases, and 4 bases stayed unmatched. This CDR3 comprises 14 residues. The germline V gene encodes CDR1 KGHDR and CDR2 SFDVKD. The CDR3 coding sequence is TGTGCCACCAGTGACAACAGGGGATCCGGGGAGCTGTTTTTT. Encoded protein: CATSDNRGSGELFF.

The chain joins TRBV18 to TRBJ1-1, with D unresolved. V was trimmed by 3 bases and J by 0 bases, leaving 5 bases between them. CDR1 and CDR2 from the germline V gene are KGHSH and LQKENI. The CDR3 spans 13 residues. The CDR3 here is CASSPLLNTEAFF. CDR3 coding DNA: TGTGCCAGCTCACCGCTTTTGAACACTGAAGCTTTCTTT. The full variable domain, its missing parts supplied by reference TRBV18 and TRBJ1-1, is NAGVMQNPRHLVRRRGQEARLRCSPMKGHSHVYWYRQLPEEGLKFMVYLQKENIIDESGMPKERFSAEFPKEGPSILRIQQVVRGDSAAYFCASSPLLNTEAFFGQGTRLTVV.

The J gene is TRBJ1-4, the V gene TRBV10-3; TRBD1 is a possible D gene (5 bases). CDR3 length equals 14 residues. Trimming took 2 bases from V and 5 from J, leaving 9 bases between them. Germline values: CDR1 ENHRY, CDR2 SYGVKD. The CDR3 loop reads CAISEGGRNEKLFF. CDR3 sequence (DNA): TGTGCCATCAGTGAGGGGGGGAGGAATGAAAAACTGTTTTTT.

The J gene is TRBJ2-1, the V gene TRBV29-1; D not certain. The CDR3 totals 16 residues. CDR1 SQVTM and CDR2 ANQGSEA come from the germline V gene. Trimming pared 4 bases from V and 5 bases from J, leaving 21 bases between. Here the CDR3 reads CSVVPKLHYSNNEQFF. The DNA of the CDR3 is TGCAGCGTTGTCCCTAAGCTTCACTACAGTAACAATGAGCAGTTCTTC.

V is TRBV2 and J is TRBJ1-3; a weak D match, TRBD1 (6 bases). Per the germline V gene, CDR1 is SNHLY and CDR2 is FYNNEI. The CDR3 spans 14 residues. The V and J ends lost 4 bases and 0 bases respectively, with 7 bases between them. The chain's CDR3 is CASSGGGSGNTIYF. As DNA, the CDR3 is TGTGCCAGCAGTGGAGGGGGCTCTGGAAACACCATATATTTT.

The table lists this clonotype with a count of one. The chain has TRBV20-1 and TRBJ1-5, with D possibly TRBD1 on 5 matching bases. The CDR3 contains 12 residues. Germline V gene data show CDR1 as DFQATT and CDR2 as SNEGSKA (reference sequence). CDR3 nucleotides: TGCGGTTGGGGCAGGGAGGGTCAGCCCCAGCATTTT. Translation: CGWGREGQPQHF.

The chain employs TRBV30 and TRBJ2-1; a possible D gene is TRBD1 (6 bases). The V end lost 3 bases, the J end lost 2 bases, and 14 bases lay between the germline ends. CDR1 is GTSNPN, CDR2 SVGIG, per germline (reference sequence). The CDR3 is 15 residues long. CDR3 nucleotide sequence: TGTGCCTGGAGGAACCTAGGGGGTCCCTACAATGAGCAGTTCTTC. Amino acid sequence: CAWRNLGGPYNEQFF.

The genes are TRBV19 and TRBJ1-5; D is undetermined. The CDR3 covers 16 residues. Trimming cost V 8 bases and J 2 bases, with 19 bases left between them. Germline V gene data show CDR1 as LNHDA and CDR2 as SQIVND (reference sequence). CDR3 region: CASGPKRSRGNQPQHF. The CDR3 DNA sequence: TGTGCCAGTGGACCTAAGCGCTCGCGGGGCAATCAGCCCCAGCATTTT.

The CDR3 loop is CASSPGAQHNTGELFF. In DNA form, the CDR3 reads TGTGCCAGCTCACCAGGGGCCCAGCACAACACCGGGGAGCTGTTTTTT. The gene calls are TRBV18 and TRBJ2-2; D might be TRBD1 (5 bases). V lost 2 bases, J lost 2 bases, and 12 bases lay in between. The CDR3 has 16 amino acids. Per the germline V gene, CDR1 is KGHSH and CDR2 is LQKENI.

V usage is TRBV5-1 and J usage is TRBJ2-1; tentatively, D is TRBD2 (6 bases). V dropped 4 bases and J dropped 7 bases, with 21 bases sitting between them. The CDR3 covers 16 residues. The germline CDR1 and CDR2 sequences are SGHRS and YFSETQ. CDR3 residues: CASSLRGGGLWNEQFF. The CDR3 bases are TGCGCCAGCAGCCTAAGGGGAGGAGGCTTATGGAATGAGCAGTTCTTC.

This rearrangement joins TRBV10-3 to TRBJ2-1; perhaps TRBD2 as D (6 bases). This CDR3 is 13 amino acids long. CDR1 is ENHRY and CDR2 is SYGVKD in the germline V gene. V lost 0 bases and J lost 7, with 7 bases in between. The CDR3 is CAISESLANEQFF. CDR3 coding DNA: TGTGCCATCAGTGAGTCGCTAGCGAATGAGCAGTTCTTC.

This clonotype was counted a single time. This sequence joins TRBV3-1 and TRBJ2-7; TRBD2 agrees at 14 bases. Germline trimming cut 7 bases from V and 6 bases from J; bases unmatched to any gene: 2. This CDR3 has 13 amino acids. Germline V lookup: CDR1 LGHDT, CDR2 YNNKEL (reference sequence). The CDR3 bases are TGTGCCAGCAAGGGACTAGCGGGAGCCGAGCAGTACTTC. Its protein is CASKGLAGAEQYF.

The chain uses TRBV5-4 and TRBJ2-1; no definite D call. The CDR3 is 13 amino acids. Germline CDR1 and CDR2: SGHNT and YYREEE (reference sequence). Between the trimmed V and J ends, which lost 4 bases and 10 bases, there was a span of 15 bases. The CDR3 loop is CASSPPANAEQFF. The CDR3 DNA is TGTGCCAGCAGCCCCCCGGCGAATGCCGAGCAGTTCTTC.

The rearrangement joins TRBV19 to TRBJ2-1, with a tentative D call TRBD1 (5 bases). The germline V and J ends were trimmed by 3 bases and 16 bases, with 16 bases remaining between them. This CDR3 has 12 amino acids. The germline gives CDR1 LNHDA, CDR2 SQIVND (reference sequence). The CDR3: CASSMGQAVFFF. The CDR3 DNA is TGTGCCAGTAGTATGGGGCAGGCCGTTTTTTTCTTC.

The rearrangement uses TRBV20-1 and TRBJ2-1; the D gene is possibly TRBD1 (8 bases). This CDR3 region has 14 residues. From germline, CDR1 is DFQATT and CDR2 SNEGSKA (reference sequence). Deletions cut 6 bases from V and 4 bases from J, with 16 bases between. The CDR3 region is CSAPGQGGYNEQFF. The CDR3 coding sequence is TGCAGTGCCCCCGGACAGGGAGGGTACAATGAGCAGTTCTTC.

The CDR3 protein is CATITDLMNTEAFF. For the CDR3, the DNA is TGTGCCACTATTACTGACCTCATGAACACTGAAGCTTTCTTT. The V and J genes are TRBV24-1 and TRBJ1-1; D ambiguous. The V gene's germline CDR1 is KGHDR and CDR2 SFDVKD. The CDR3 runs 14 residues. Trimming left V 10 bases short and J 0 bases short, with 14 bases between.

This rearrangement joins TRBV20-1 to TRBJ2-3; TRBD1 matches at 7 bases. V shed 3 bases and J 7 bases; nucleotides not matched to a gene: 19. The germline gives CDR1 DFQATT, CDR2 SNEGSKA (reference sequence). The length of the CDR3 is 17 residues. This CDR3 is CSARAGTRDSYTYTQYF. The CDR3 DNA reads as TGCAGTGCTAGGGCAGGGACCCGGGACAGCTACACGTATACGCAGTATTTT.

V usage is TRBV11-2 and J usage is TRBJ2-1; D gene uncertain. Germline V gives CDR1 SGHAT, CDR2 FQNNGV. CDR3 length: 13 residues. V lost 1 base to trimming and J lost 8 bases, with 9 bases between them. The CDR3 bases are TGTGCCAGCAGCTTAGGAAGTGTCGATGAGCAGTTCTTC. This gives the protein CASSLGSVDEQFF.

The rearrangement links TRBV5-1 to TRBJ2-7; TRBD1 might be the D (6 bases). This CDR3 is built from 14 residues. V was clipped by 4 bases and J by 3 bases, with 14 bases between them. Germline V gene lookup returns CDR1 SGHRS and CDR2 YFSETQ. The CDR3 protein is CASSVGQTYYEQYF. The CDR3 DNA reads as TGCGCCAGCAGCGTCGGACAGACCTACTACGAGCAGTACTTC.

The CDR3 is CASSSTPGLAGAHEQYF. The CDR3 DNA sequence: TGTGCCAGCAGCTCTACCCCCGGACTAGCGGGAGCTCACGAGCAGTACTTC. V usage is TRBV7-2 and J usage is TRBJ2-7; TRBD2 aligns across 13 bases. V gave up 4 bases and J gave up 5 bases; unmatched junction bases: 11. CDR3 size: 17 residues. CDR1 is SGHTA and CDR2 is FQGNSA in the germline V gene.

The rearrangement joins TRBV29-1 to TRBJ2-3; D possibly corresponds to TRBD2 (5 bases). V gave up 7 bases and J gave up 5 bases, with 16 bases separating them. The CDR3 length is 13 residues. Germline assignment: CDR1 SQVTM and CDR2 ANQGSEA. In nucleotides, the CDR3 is TGCAGCGCCTCCGACGGAGGAGGAGATACGCAGTATTTT. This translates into CSASDGGGDTQYF.

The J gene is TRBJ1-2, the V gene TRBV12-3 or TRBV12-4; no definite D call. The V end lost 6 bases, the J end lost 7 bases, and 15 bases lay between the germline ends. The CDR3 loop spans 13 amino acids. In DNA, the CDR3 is TGTGCCAGCAGACTCCAGGTTGCGGGTGGCTACACCTTC. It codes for CASRLQVAGGYTF.

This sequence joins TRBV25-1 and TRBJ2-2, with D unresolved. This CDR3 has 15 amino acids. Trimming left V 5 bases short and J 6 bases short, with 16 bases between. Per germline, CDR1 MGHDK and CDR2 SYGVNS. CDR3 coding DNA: TGTGCCAGCAGTTCACCCTCCGGAGACGCCGGGGAGCTGTTTTTT. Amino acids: CASSSPSGDAGELFF. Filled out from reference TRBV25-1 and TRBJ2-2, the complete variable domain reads EADIYQTPRYLVIGTGKKITLECSQTMGHDKMYWYQQDPGMELHLIHYSYGVNSTEKGDLSSESTVSRIRTEHFPLTLESARPSHTSQYLCASSSPSGDAGELFFGEGSRLTVL.

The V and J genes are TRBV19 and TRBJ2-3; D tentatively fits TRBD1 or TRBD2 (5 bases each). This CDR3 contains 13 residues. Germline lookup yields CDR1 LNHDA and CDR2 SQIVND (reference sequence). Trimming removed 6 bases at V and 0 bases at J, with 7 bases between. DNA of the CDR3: TGTGCCAGTAGAGGGACCAGCACAGATACGCAGTATTTT. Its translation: CASRGTSTDTQYF.

The chain's CDR3 is CASSLGKRQGVDEQFF. The CDR3 DNA sequence: TGCGCCAGCAGCTTGGGGAAAAGACAGGGTGTCGATGAGCAGTTCTTC. The chain recombines TRBV5-1 with TRBJ2-1, with TRBD1 matching 7 bases. With V trimmed by 0 bases and J by 8 bases, 11 bases remained unmatched. Germline V gene data show CDR1 as SGHRS and CDR2 as YFSETQ. The CDR3 covers 16 residues. The whole variable domain, remainder taken from reference TRBV5-1 and TRBJ2-1, is KAGVTQTPRYLIKTRGQQVTLSCSPISGHRSVSWYQQTPGQGLQFLFEYFSETQRNKGNFPGRFSGRQFSNSRSEMNVSTLELGDSALYLCASSLGKRQGVDEQFFGPGTRLTVL.

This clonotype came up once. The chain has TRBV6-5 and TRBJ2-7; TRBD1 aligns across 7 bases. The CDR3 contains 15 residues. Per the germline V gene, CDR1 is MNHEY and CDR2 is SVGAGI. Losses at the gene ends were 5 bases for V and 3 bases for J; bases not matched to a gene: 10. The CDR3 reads CASSTYRGPFYEQYF. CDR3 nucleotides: TGTGCCAGCAGTACTTACAGGGGACCCTTCTACGAGCAGTACTTC.

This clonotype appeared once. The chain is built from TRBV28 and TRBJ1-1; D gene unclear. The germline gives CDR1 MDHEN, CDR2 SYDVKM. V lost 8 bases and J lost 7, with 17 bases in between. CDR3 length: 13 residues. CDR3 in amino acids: CASLVSLGIEAFF. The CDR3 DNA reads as TGTGCCAGCCTTGTCTCCCTAGGCATTGAAGCTTTCTTT.

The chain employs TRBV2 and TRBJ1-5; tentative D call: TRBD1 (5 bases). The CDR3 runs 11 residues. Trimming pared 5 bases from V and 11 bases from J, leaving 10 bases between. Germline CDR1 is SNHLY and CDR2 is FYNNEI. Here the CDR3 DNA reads TGTGCCAGCAGTCTGGACATGTCCCAGCATTTT. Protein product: CASSLDMSQHF.

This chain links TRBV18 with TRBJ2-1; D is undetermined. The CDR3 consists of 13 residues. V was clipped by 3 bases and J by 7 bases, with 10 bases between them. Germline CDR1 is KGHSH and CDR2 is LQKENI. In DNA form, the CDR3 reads TGTGCCAGCTCACCCACACTGGGGAATGAGCAGTTCTTC. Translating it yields CASSPTLGNEQFF.

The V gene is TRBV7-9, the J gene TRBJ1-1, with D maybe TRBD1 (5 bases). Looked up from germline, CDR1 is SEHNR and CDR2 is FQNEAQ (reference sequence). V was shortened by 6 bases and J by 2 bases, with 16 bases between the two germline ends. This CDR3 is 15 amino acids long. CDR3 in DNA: TGTGCCAGCAGAAGTGGGGCAGGGTCCAACACTGAAGCTTTCTTT. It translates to CASRSGAGSNTEAFF. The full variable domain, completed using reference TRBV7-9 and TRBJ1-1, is DTGVSQNPRHKITKRGQNVTFRCDPISEHNRLYWYRQTLGQGPEFLTYFQNEAQLEKSRLLSDRFSAERPKGSFSTLEIQRTEQGDSAMYLCASRSGAGSNTEAFFGQGTRLTVV.